This TCR beta chain was recorded in a study of cytomegalovirus exposure and HLA in healthy donors. Study-level results: In vitro experiments confirmed that three CMV-associated chains were specific for CMV antigens. The study labeled about 160 TCR beta chains cytomegalovirus-associated. There were some public TCRs occurring in many donors, but most TCR sequences were rare. In the 120 validation repertoires, a later analysis found that first-cohort TCR clusters tended to co-occur.

Trimming left V 0 bases short and J 8 bases short, with 14 bases between. CDR1 is SGHRS and CDR2 is YFSETQ in the germline V gene. The CDR3 has 14 residues. With regard to this clone: Its specificity is not known.

Method: immunoSEQ multiplex PCR; TCRdb's copy keeps in-frame clones and lacks some. In the table there are hundreds of thousands of clones, 75% to 90% of which are singletons. The clonotype comes from a woman aged 25 to 39 in good health and CMV-seropositive. The sample was PBMCs. This chain links TRBV5-1 with TRBJ1-2; TRBD1 might be the D (5 bases). The CDR3 protein is CASSLDSGAGGYTF. The DNA of the CDR3 is TGCGCCAGCAGCTTGGATTCTGGGGCGGGAGGCTACACCTTC.